The clone carrying this T cell receptor (beta chain) was detected many times. Its antigen is undetermined. Trimming at V came to 2 bases and at J to 1 base, leaving 5 bases not matched to a gene. The CDR3 is 17 residues long. Germline V gene lookup returns CDR1 SGHRS and CDR2 YFSETQ. The source of the sample is a study of identical twins. A template switching step contributed a universal primer site, while unique molecular identifiers were present in the cDNA. In TCRdb, the 5' RACE reads were re-called with MiXCR into one record per CDR3 protein. This table holds fewer than 350,000 distinct CDR3 sequences, 8% to 9% found once. Overall study findings and caveats: Twin-shared out-of-frame alpha sequences showed excess low generation probability.

The sample also formed part of further work on yellow fever vaccine responses in identical twins.

Sequencing was done on a sample of memory (CD45RO+) T cells sorted from blood. The TCR comes from a woman aged 18-29 years in good health. V usage is TRBV5-1 and J usage is TRBJ2-1; 11 positions agree with TRBD2. The CDR3 reads CASSLSSGRLSYNEQFF. In DNA, the CDR3 is TGCGCCAGCAGCTTATCTAGCGGGAGGCTATCCTACAATGAGCAGTTCTTC.